The 16 T cell receptor beta chains below all came from one sample that was sequenced in a study of patients and donors after allogeneic stem cell transplantation (dated by TCRdb to between 2020 and 2021). The protocol used for the library was RT-PCR. The run used a NextSeq 550. TCRdb applied fastp at Q25 and MiXCR to the public reads, then kept only in-frame beta chains. Each entry merges the rows of one CDR3 protein and shows their most common DNA and genes. Within this sample are about 110,000 distinct CDR3 sequences, with less than 45% of them counted one time only. About 27% of the sample belongs to the ten largest clones. The sequenced sample was blood, either unsorted or a sorted T cell fraction (not recorded which). The receptors were sampled from a human donor who was either an allogeneic HSCT recipient or a stem cell or donor lymphocyte infusion donor (not recorded which). It is not recorded whose cells these are; they may come from a transplant donor.

As concerns this clonotype: This may arise from a read error, as a much more abundant clone is one base away. A read error is likely, as this CDR3 ends without the conserved phenylalanine or tryptophan. In DNA form, the CDR3 reads TGTGCCAGCTCGGCCCCGACAGATACGCAGTATTTG. It translates to CASSAPTDTQYL. The V call is TRBV18, the J call TRBJ2-3; the D is unclear. From germline, CDR1 is KGHSH and CDR2 LQKENI. The germline V and J ends were trimmed by 6 bases and 3 bases, with 7 bases remaining between them. CDR3 length: 12 amino acids.

This clonotype was detected a few times. The rearrangement joins TRBV7-2 to TRBJ1-2, with 9 bases matching TRBD1. CDR1 and CDR2 (germline): SGHTA, FQGNSA. The CDR3 has 15 residues. The trim removed 3 bases at V and 7 bases at J, leaving 9 bases unmatched. The CDR3 reads CASSFSGQGWSGYTF. The CDR3 bases are TGTGCCAGCAGCTTTTCGGGACAGGGATGGTCTGGCTACACCTTC.

This rearrangement joins TRBV7-9 to TRBJ2-1; no firm D call. The CDR3 is made up of 13 amino acids. The V gene lost 3 bases and the J gene lost 10 bases, with 13 bases spanning the gap. In germline, CDR1 is SEHNR, CDR2 FQNEAQ (reference sequence). The CDR3 sequence: CASSFEFQSEQFF. The CDR3 DNA sequence: TGTGCCAGCAGCTTCGAGTTCCAGAGCGAGCAGTTCTTC.

This clonotype has only a few counts. The chain couples TRBV5-6 to TRBJ1-6; TRBD1 agrees at 9 bases. J was trimmed by 7 bases and V by 4 bases; bases with no gene match: 3. The CDR3 is 14 residues long. Germline V gene sequence: CDR1 SGHDT, CDR2 YYEEEE. CDR3 in amino acids: CASSHGTGNSPLHF. The CDR3, as DNA: TGTGCCAGCAGCCACGGGACAGGGAATTCACCCCTCCACTTT.

This chain joins TRBV7-2 and TRBJ1-1, with 7 bases lining up with TRBD1. CDR3 length: 15 amino acids. With V trimmed by 4 bases and J by 5 bases, 10 bases remained unmatched. Germline CDR1 and CDR2: SGHTA and FQGNSA. CDR3: CASSYREGARTEAFF. In nucleotides, the CDR3 is TGTGCCAGCAGCTACCGAGAGGGGGCTCGTACTGAAGCTTTCTTT.

This clonotype was seen more than once but under ten times. The chain recombines TRBV6-6 with TRBJ2-3; 7 bases match TRBD1. Per germline, CDR1 MNHNY and CDR2 SVGAGI (reference sequence). V gave up 2 bases and J gave up 4 bases; unmatched junction bases: 6. CDR3 size: 15 residues. For the CDR3, the DNA is TGTGCCAGCAGTTACCGGGGACAGTCAGCAGATACGCAGTATTTT. Protein: CASSYRGQSADTQYF.

CDR3 bases: TGTGCCAGGACCGACAGTGCAGAGACCCAGTACTTC. Translating it yields CARTDSAETQYF. The chain recombines TRBV10-3 with TRBJ2-5; possibly TRBD1 for D (5 bases). The CDR3 runs 12 residues. V lost 10 bases and J 4 bases, leaving 13 bases between the germline ends. The germline gives CDR1 ENHRY, CDR2 SYGVKD.

The chain recombines TRBV7-8 with TRBJ1-1; D remains ambiguous. Germline CDR1 is SGHVS and CDR2 is FQNEAQ. V was clipped by 1 base and J by 5 bases, with 11 bases between them. CDR3 length: 14 residues. CDR3: CASSLGPLRTEAFF. The CDR3 coding sequence is TGTGCCAGCAGCTTAGGACCCCTACGAACTGAAGCTTTCTTT.

The chain employs TRBV7-9 and TRBJ2-7; D is undetermined. Trimming removed 0 bases from V and 7 bases from J, with 7 bases in between. CDR3 size: 12 residues. In germline, CDR1 is SEHNR, CDR2 FQNEAQ (reference sequence). The CDR3 DNA reads as TGTGCCAGCAGCTTAGCACTGCGTGAGCAGTACTTC. Its translation is CASSLALREQYF.

The chain links TRBV28 to TRBJ2-7, with 9 bases fitting TRBD1. Germline V gene sequence: CDR1 MDHEN, CDR2 SYDVKM. CDR3 size: 12 residues. V was pared by 2 bases and J by 12 bases, with 5 bases of the junction left unmatched. For the CDR3, the DNA is TGTGCCAGCAGTTTAGTTGGACAGGGGCTGTACTTC. Protein product: CASSLVGQGLYF.

The chain has TRBV18 and TRBJ2-1; possibly TRBD1 or TRBD2 for D (6 bases each). The CDR3 is made up of 17 amino acids. Looked up from germline, CDR1 is KGHSH and CDR2 is LQKENI. Trimming took off 6 bases at V and 6 bases at J, with 24 bases between the two ends. This chain's CDR3 is CASSPGTGRLSFNEQFF. CDR3 nucleotide sequence: TGTGCCAGCTCGCCTGGCACAGGGAGGTTAAGTTTCAATGAGCAGTTCTTC. The full variable domain, with the rest looked up from reference TRBV18 and TRBJ2-1, is NAGVMQNPRHLVRRRGQEARLRCSPMKGHSHVYWYRQLPEEGLKFMVYLQKENIIDESGMPKERFSAEFPKEGPSILRIQQVVRGDSAAYFCASSPGTGRLSFNEQFFGPGTRLTVL.

This clonotype was counted a few times. The chain has TRBV29-1 and TRBJ1-5; TRBD1 is a possible D gene (6 bases). The CDR3 sequence is 13 residues long. CDR1 is SQVTM and CDR2 is ANQGSEA in the germline V gene. Trimming cost V 4 bases and J 1 base, with 8 bases left between them. The CDR3 loop is CSVAQGSNQPQHF. DNA for the CDR3: TGCAGCGTTGCACAGGGAAGCAATCAGCCCCAGCATTTT.

This chain uses TRBV4-3 with TRBJ1-2, with 10 bases fitting TRBD1. Looked up from germline, CDR1 is LGHNA and CDR2 is YSLEER. The CDR3 is made up of 13 amino acids. The V segment lost 5 bases and the J segment 7 bases; nucleotides outside the gene matches: 4. This CDR3 reads CASSDRGQFGYTF. In nucleotides, the CDR3 is TGCGCCAGCAGCGACAGGGGGCAATTTGGCTACACCTTC.

The gene calls are TRBV9 and TRBJ2-3; 9 bases are a match to TRBD2. Per the germline V gene, CDR1 is SGDLS and CDR2 is YYNGEE. After removal of 0 bases from V and 7 bases from J, the junction contained 6 bases not matched to a gene. This CDR3 has 15 residues. The CDR3 region is CASSVAAGGLNTQYF. The CDR3 region has the DNA TGTGCCAGCAGCGTAGCGGCGGGAGGGCTAAATACGCAGTATTTT.

The chain employs TRBV24-1 and TRBJ2-7; the D is unclear. Trimming pared 3 bases from V and 3 bases from J, leaving 2 bases between. CDR3 length equals 11 residues. In germline, CDR1 is KGHDR, CDR2 SFDVKD. CDR3 DNA: TGTGCCACCAGTGATATCTACGAGCAGTACTTC. Its protein is CATSDIYEQYF.

This clonotype was observed a few times. The rearrangement links TRBV5-6 to TRBJ1-6; perhaps TRBD1 as D (5 bases). CDR3 length equals 15 residues. V lost 3 bases to trimming and J lost 4 bases, with 11 bases between them. Germline CDR1 and CDR2: SGHDT and YYEEEE. In DNA form, the CDR3 reads TGTGCCAGCAGCTGGGGGAATCGGTATAATTCACCCCTCCACTTT. This gives the protein CASSWGNRYNSPLHF.